This T cell receptor (beta chain) was recovered during a study of response to subunit inactivated influenza vaccine. CDR1 is SGHRS and CDR2 is YFSETQ in the germline V gene. The length of the CDR3 is 13 residues. The V end was cut by 6 bases, the J end by 8 bases, with 15 bases between. TCRdb reprocessed the RT-PCR reads with MiXCR, giving one entry per CDR3 protein. The data contain fewer than 350,000 distinct CDR3 sequences, just over 20% of them singletons. This clonotype showed up just a few times. The antigen is undetermined. Study-wide findings and caveats: Authors proposed each seasonal influenza vaccination draws in few new T cells.

The sequencing used PBMCs from blood, collected less than 22 months after vaccination. This clonotype was sampled from a man aged 45 to 75 who received an inactivated influenza vaccine. V and J are TRBV5-1 and TRBJ2-1; D gene uncertain. The CDR3 bases are TGCGCCAGCACATACCCTGGATCGGATGAGCAGTTCTTC. This translates into CASTYPGSDEQFF.